This is a list of T cell receptor beta chains from one sample in a study of T cell repertoires in cytomegalovirus infection. MiXCR was run by TCRdb on the reads, yielding one entry per CDR3 protein. This repertoire shows 50,000 or so distinct CDR3 sequences, roughly 20% found once; its top ten account for roughly 67%. No antigen has been assigned to these receptors. The material sequenced was CD8+ T cells from cultured PBMCs, taken from culture after CMV antigen stimulation. The origin of the receptors is a human donor in good health (CMV status not recorded). Some clones in this sample may be carry-over from other donors' samples. The CDR3 runs from the conserved cysteine through the conserved F or W. The D gene is left open where the match is weak. Some rows mark clone size as missing; the rest say once, few, many or name a class of expanded clone.

>few|TRBV15|TRBJ1-1|-
CATSREEGTTEAFF
TGTGCCACCAGCAGAGAAGAGGGAACCACTGAAGCTTTCTTT
>-|TRBV10-3|TRBJ2-7|TRBD2
CAIKEGTSGRASYEQYF
TGTGCCATCAAAGAAGGGACTAGCGGGAGAGCCTCCTACGAGCAGTACTTC
>few|TRBV28|TRBJ2-3|TRBD2
CASSFPLGLAGSTDTQYF
TGTGCCAGCAGTTTCCCGCTGGGACTAGCGGGGAGCACAGATACGCAGTATTTT
>-|TRBV12-3/TRBV12-4|TRBJ1-5|-
CASSFGGSQPQHF
TGTGCCAGCAGTTTCGGCGGTAGTCAGCCCCAGCATTTT
>-|TRBV7-8|TRBJ2-7|TRBD1
CASSLGGQGYEQYF
TGTGCCAGCAGCTTAGGGGGACAGGGTTACGAGCAGTACTTC
>few|TRBV5-6|TRBJ2-1|TRBD1
CASSSGQGKFF
TGTGCCAGCAGCTCGGGACAGGGAAAGTTCTTC
>many|TRBV6-6|TRBJ2-5|-
CASSWGETQYF
TGTGCCAGCAGCTGGGGAGAGACCCAGTACTTC
>few|TRBV20-1|TRBJ2-1|TRBD2
CSARDLTSGGAVYEQFF
TGCAGTGCTAGAGATCTAACTAGCGGGGGGGCCGTGTATGAGCAGTTCTTC
>few|TRBV12-3/TRBV12-4|TRBJ2-7|TRBD1
CASSPGTGYYEQYF
TGTGCCAGCAGTCCCGGGACAGGTTACTACGAGCAGTACTTC
>few|TRBV12-3/TRBV12-4|TRBJ1-1|TRBD1
CASSQGQGEWDTEAFF
TGTGCCAGCAGTCAGGGACAGGGGGAGTGGGACACTGAAGCTTTCTTT
>few|TRBV6-2/TRBV6-3|TRBJ2-2|-
CASSYLDRRIRDTGELFF
TGTGCCAGCAGTTACTTAGACAGGCGCATTAGAGACACCGGGGAGCTGTTTTTT
>-|TRBV12-3/TRBV12-4|TRBJ1-5|-
CASSLLGYNQPQHF
TGTGCCAGCAGTTTATTGGGTTACAATCAGCCCCAGCATTTT
>-|TRBV27|TRBJ1-3|TRBD1
CASRYKGGGSGNTIYF
TGTGCCAGCAGATATAAAGGAGGGGGCAGCGGAAACACCATATATTTT
>few|TRBV6-1|TRBJ1-4|-
CASRFTGLGRLFF
TGTGCCAGCAGGTTCACAGGGCTTGGTAGACTGTTTTTT
>many|TRBV7-9|TRBJ2-6|TRBD2
CASSLGAGVSGANVLTF
TGTGCCAGCAGCTTAGGAGCGGGAGTCTCTGGGGCCAACGTCCTGACTTTC
>few|TRBV10-3|TRBJ2-1|TRBD1
CAISESRRDRGLHTDEQFF
TGTGCCATCAGTGAGTCGAGGAGAGACAGGGGACTTCATACGGATGAGCAGTTCTTC
>few|TRBV7-3|TRBJ1-2|TRBD1
CASSPKRDSLYGYTF
TGTGCCAGCAGCCCCAAGAGGGACAGTCTCTATGGCTACACCTTC
>few|TRBV6-1|TRBJ2-1|-
CASSERTQSSYNEQFF
TGTGCCAGCAGTGAACGGACTCAGAGCTCCTACAATGAGCAGTTCTTC
>-|TRBV20-1|TRBJ1-2|-
CSARDGSRTYGYTF
TGCAGTGCTAGAGATGGTAGCAGAACCTATGGCTACACCTTC
>-|TRBV11-2|TRBJ2-5|-
CASSLGHRVDRGETQYF
TGTGCCAGCAGCTTAGGACATCGGGTGGACAGAGGGGAGACCCAGTACTTC